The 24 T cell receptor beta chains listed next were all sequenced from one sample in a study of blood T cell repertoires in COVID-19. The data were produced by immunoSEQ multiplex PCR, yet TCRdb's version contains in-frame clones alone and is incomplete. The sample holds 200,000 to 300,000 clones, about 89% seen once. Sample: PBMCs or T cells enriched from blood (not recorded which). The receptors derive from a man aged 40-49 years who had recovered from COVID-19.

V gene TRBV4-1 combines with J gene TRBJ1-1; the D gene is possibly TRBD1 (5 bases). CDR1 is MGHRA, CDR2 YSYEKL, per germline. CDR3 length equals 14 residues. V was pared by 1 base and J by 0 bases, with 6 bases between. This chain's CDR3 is CASSQVGVNTEAFF. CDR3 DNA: TGCGCCAGCAGCCAAGTAGGGGTGAACACTGAAGCTTTCTTT.

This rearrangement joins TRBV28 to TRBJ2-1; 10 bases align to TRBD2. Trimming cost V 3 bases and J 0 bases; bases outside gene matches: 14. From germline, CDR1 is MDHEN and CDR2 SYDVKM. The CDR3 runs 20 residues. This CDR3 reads CASSFPSGRAFRSSYNEQFF. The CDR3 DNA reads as TGTGCCAGCAGTTTCCCAAGCGGGAGGGCCTTTAGGAGCTCCTACAATGAGCAGTTCTTC.

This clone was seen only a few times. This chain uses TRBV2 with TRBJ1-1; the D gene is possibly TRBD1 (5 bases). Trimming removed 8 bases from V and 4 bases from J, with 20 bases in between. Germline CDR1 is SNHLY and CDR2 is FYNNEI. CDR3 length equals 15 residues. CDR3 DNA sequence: TGTGCCAGCGGCCAAAGACTGCAGGGTCGCACTGAAGCTTTCTTT. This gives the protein CASGQRLQGRTEAFF.

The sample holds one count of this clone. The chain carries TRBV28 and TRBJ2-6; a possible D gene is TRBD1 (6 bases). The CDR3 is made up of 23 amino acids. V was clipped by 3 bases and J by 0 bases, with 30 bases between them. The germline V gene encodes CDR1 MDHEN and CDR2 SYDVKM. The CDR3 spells CASSLFRAIGRDGTRSGANVLTF. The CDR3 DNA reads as TGTGCCAGCAGTTTGTTTAGGGCTATAGGGCGTGACGGGACACGCTCTGGGGCCAACGTCCTGACTTTC. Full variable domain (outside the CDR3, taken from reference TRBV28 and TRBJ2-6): DVKVTQSSRYLVKRTGEKVFLECVQDMDHENMFWYRQDPGLGLRLIYFSYDVKMKEKGDIPEGYSVSREKKERFSLILESASTNQTSMYLCASSLFRAIGRDGTRSGANVLTFGAGSRLTVL.

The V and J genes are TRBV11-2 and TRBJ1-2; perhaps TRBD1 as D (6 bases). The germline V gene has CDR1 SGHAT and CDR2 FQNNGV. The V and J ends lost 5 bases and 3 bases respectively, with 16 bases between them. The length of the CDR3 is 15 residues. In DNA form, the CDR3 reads TGTGCCAGCAGCACTCCCGGGACAACTTACTATGGCTACACCTTC. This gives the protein CASSTPGTTYYGYTF.

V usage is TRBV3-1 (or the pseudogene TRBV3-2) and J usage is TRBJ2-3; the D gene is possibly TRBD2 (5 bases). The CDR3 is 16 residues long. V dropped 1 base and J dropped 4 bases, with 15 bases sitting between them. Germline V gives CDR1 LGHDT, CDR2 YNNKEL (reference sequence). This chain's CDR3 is CASSQGQLGRADTQYF. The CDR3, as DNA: TGTGCCAGCAGCCAAGGGCAGTTAGGGAGAGCAGATACGCAGTATTTT.

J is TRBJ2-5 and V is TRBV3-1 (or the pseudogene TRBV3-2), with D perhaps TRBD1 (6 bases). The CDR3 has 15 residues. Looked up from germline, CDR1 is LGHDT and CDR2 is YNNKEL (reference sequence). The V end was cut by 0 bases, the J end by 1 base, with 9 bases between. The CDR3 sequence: CASSQERTVQETQYF. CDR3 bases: TGTGCCAGCAGCCAAGAACGGACAGTCCAAGAGACCCAGTACTTC.

In DNA form, the CDR3 reads TGTGCCAGCAGCTTCCTCCCTCGGACTAGCGATTACAATGAGCAGTTCTTC. Its protein is CASSFLPRTSDYNEQFF. This chain uses TRBV7-3 with TRBJ2-1; 9 nucleotides match TRBD2. This CDR3 has 17 residues. The J segment lost 4 bases and the V segment lost 3 bases, leaving 10 bases of the junction unmatched. Germline CDR1 reads SGHTA; CDR2 reads FQGTGA. Looking up the rest from reference TRBV7-3 and TRBJ2-1 gives the full variable domain: GAGVSQTPSNKVTEKGKYVELRCDPISGHTALYWYRQSLGQGPEFLIYFQGTGAADDSGLPNDRFFAVRPEGSVSTLKIQRTERGDSAVYLCASSFLPRTSDYNEQFFGPGTRLTVL.

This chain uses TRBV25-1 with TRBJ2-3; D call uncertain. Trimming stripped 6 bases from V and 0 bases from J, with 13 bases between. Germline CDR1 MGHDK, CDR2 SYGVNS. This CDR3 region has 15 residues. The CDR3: CASRHKISSTDTQYF. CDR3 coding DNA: TGTGCCAGCAGACATAAGATCTCGAGCACAGATACGCAGTATTTT.

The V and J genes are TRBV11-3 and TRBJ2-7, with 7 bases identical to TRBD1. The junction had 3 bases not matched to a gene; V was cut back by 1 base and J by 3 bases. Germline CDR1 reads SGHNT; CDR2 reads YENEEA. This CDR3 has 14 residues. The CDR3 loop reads CASSLAAGGYEQYF. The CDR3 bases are TGTGCCAGCAGCTTAGCTGCAGGGGGCTACGAGCAGTACTTC.

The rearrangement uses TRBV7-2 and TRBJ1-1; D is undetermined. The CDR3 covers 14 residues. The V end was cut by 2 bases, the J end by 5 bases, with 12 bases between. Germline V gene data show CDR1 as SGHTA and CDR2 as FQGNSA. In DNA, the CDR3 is TGTGCCAGCAGCTTATGGGGAGGTAGTACTGAAGCTTTCTTT. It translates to CASSLWGGSTEAFF.

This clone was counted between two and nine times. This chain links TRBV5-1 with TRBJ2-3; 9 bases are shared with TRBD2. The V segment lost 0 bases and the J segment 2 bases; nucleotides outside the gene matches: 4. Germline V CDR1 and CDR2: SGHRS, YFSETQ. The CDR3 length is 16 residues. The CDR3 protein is CASSLGSGGPTDTQYF. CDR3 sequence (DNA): TGCGCCAGCAGCTTGGGTAGCGGGGGACCCACAGATACGCAGTATTTT.

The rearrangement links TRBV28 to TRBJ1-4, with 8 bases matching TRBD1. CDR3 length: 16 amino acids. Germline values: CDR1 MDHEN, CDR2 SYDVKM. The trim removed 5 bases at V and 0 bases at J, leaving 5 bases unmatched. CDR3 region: CASSLTGGPTNEKLFF. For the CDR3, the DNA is TGTGCCAGCAGTCTCACAGGGGGACCAACTAATGAAAAACTGTTTTTT.

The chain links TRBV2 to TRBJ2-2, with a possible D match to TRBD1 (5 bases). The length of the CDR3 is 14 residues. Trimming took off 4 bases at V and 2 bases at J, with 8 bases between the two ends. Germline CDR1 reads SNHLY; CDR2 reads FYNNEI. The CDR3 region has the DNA TGTGCCAGCAGTGGACAGTTAAACACCGGGGAGCTGTTTTTT. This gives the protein CASSGQLNTGELFF.

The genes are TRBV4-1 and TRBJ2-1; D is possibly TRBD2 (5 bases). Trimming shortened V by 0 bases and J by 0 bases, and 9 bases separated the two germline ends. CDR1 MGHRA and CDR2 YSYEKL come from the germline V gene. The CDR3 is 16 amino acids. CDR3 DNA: TGCGCCAGCAGCCAAGATTTAGGGAGCTCCTACAATGAGCAGTTCTTC. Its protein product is CASSQDLGSSYNEQFF.

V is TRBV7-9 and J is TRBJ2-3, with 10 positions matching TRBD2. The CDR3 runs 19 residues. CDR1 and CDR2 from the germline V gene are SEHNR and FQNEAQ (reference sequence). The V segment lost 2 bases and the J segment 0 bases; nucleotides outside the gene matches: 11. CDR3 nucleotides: TGTGCCAGCAGCTTATGGCCCCTGGGACTAGCGTCTAGCACAGATACGCAGTATTTT. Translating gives CASSLWPLGLASSTDTQYF.

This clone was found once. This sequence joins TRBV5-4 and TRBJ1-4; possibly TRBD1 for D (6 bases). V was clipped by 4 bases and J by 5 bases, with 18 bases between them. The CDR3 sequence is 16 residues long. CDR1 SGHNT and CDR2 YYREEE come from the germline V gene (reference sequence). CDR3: CASSRDKGGLNEKLFF. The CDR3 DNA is TGTGCCAGCAGCCGGGACAAGGGTGGTCTGAATGAAAAACTGTTTTTT.

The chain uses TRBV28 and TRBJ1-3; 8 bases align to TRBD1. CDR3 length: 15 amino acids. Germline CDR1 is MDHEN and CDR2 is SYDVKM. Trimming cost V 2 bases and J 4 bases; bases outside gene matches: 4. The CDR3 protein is CASSLPRGHGNTIYF. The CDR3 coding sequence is TGTGCCAGCAGTTTACCCAGGGGGCACGGAAACACCATATATTTT. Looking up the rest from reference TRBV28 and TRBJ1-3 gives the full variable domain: DVKVTQSSRYLVKRTGEKVFLECVQDMDHENMFWYRQDPGLGLRLIYFSYDVKMKEKGDIPEGYSVSREKKERFSLILESASTNQTSMYLCASSLPRGHGNTIYFGEGSWLTVV.

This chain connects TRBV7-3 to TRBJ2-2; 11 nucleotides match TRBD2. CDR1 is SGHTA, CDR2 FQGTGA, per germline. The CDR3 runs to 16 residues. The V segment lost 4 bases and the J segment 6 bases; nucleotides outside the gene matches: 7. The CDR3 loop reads CASSSRTSGPAGELFF. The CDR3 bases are TGTGCCAGCAGCTCCCGGACTAGCGGGCCCGCCGGGGAGCTGTTTTTT.

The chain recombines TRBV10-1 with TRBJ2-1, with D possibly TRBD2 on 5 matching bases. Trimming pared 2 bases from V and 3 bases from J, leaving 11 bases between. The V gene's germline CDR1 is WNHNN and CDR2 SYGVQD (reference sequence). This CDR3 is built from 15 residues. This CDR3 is CASSEAADYYNEQFF. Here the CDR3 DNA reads TGCGCCAGCAGTGAGGCAGCGGATTACTACAATGAGCAGTTCTTC.

The CDR3 is CASTTDRIYGYTF. CDR3 coding DNA: TGTGCCAGCACCACCGACAGAATCTATGGCTACACCTTC. The chain employs TRBV12-3 or TRBV12-4 and TRBJ1-2; possible D gene TRBD1, 5 bases. Trimming pared 7 bases from V and 4 bases from J, leaving 13 bases between. The CDR3 spans 13 residues.

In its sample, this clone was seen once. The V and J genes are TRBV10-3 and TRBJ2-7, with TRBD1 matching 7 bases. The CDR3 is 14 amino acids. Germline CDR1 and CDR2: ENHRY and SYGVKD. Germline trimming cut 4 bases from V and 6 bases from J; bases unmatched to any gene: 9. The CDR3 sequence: CAISGIQGVGEQYF. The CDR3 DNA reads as TGTGCCATCAGTGGGATCCAGGGGGTCGGCGAGCAGTACTTC.

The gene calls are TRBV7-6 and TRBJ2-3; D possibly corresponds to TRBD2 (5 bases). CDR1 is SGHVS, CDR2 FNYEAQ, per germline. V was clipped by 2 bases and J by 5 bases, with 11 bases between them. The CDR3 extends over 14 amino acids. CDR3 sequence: CASSLLTEGDTQYF. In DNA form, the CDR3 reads TGTGCCAGCAGCTTACTGACCGAGGGAGATACGCAGTATTTT.

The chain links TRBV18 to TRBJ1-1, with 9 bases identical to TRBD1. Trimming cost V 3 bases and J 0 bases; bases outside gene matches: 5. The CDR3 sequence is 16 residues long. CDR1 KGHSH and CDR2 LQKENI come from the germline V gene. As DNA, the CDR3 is TGTGCCAGCTCACCCGGGACAGGGAGACTGAACACTGAAGCTTTCTTT. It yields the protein CASSPGTGRLNTEAFF.